Reported below is one T cell receptor (beta chain). The V gene lost 1 base and the J gene lost 1 base, with 1 base spanning the gap. Germline-derived CDR1 and CDR2 are MDHEN and SYDVKM. CDR3 length: 12 residues. These data come from a study of OX40 agonist ivuxolimab in advanced cancers. The repertoire was sequenced with immunoSEQ multiplex PCR; TCRdb's copy has only in-frame clones and lacks some. The sample has around 53,000 clones, about nine tenths seen once. The specimen was CD4+ or CD8+ T cells sorted from blood, collected in a trial of the OX40 agonist ivuxolimab. This rearrangement joins TRBV28 to TRBJ2-5; no clear D gene. The TCR comes from an adult with an advanced solid tumor such as melanoma, head and neck, liver or kidney cancer. In DNA form, the CDR3 reads TGTGCCAGCAGTTTATCCCAAGAGACCCAGTACTTC. Translation: CASSLSQETQYF. Supplemented by reference TRBV28 and TRBJ2-5, the full variable domain reads DVKVTQSSRYLVKRTGEKVFLECVQDMDHENMFWYRQDPGLGLRLIYFSYDVKMKEKGDIPEGYSVSREKKERFSLILESASTNQTSMYLCASSLSQETQYFGPGTRLLVL.